Shown below are 21 T cell receptor beta chains from a single sample sequenced in a study of cytomegalovirus exposure and HLA in healthy donors. Primers included in the PCR were 60 Vbeta and 13 Jbeta primers. This table comes from immunoSEQ multiplex PCR, and its TCRdb copy is limited to in-frame clones, with some not included. This listing includes roughly 71,000 clones. Input material: PBMCs. Receptors were obtained from a middle-aged woman in good health and CMV-seropositive.

CDR3 region: CASSLAGGDHNQETQYF. Here the CDR3 DNA reads TGTGCCAGCAGCTTAGCGGGCGGGGACCATAACCAAGAGACCCAGTACTTC. The chain couples TRBV7-2 to TRBJ2-5, with a tentative D call TRBD2 (6 bases). There are 17 residues in the CDR3. Trimming cost V 0 bases and J 0 bases, with 14 bases left between them. From germline, CDR1 is SGHTA and CDR2 FQGNSA.

The V call is TRBV30, the J call TRBJ2-3, with 9 bases lining up with TRBD2. The CDR3 totals 15 residues. The junction had 10 bases not matched to a gene; V was cut back by 0 bases and J by 9 bases. Germline CDR1 is GTSNPN and CDR2 is SVGIG (reference sequence). The CDR3 loop reads CAWSVRREGHLTQYF. Written as DNA, the CDR3 is TGTGCCTGGAGTGTGAGGCGGGAGGGCCATTTGACGCAGTATTTT.

The V and J genes are TRBV5-1 and TRBJ1-2; 9 bases align to TRBD1. Germline-derived CDR1 and CDR2 are SGHRS and YFSETQ. J was trimmed by 8 bases and V by 6 bases; bases with no gene match: 11. The CDR3 totals 14 residues. CDR3 sequence reads: CASIAQGAEGGYTF. DNA for the CDR3: TGCGCCAGCATCGCACAGGGGGCAGAGGGAGGCTACACCTTC.

This chain uses TRBV19 with TRBJ1-6, with 7 bases matching TRBD1. The CDR3 runs 14 residues. V gave up 5 bases and J gave up 7 bases; unmatched junction bases: 5. Germline lookup yields CDR1 LNHDA and CDR2 SQIVND (reference sequence). The CDR3 is CASSSGQSNSPLHF. Written as DNA, the CDR3 is TGTGCCAGTAGTTCGGGACAGTCCAATTCACCCCTCCACTTT.

As DNA, the CDR3 is TGCGCCAGCAGCTCTACCGGACAGGAGAATCAGCCCCAGCATTTT. Translated, it gives CASSSTGQENQPQHF. The chain joins TRBV4-1 to TRBJ1-5; 7 bases are shared with TRBD1. Per the germline V gene, CDR1 is MGHRA and CDR2 is YSYEKL. V was clipped by 5 bases and J by 4 bases; unmatched bases: 8. The CDR3 covers 15 residues.

The chain combines TRBV29-1 with TRBJ2-3; the match to TRBD1 covers 10 bases. V shed 4 bases, J shed 2 bases, and the junction held 6 bases outside the gene matches. The V gene's germline CDR1 is SQVTM and CDR2 ANQGSEA. This CDR3 has 15 residues. This CDR3 is CSVVGGTGATDTQYF. DNA for the CDR3: TGCAGCGTTGTTGGAGGGACAGGGGCCACAGATACGCAGTATTTT.

This chain connects TRBV6-6 to TRBJ1-1, with D possibly being TRBD1 (5 bases). CDR1 and CDR2 (germline): MNHNY, SVGAGI (reference sequence). This CDR3 contains 14 residues. V lost 0 bases and J lost 10, with 15 bases in between. The CDR3 bases are TGTGCCAGCAGTTACTCGACAGAAGGCCCTGGAGCTTTCTTT. Protein: CASSYSTEGPGAFF.

The V and J genes are TRBV12-1 and TRBJ2-7; the tabulated D call, TRBD2, remains unverified against the DNA. TRBV12-1 is recorded as a pseudogene. This CDR3 spans 16 amino acids. The CDR3 nucleotides are TGTGCCAGCAGCTCAACACCACTAACTAGGGCCGGCGAGCAGTACTTC. It is translated as CASSSTPLTRAGEQYF.

J is TRBJ2-7 and V is TRBV19, with D possibly TRBD1 on 5 matching bases. From germline, CDR1 is LNHDA and CDR2 SQIVND (reference sequence). The V end was cut by 3 bases, the J end by 7 bases, with 16 bases between. This CDR3 is 14 amino acids long. The CDR3 sequence: CASSIDRGTEEQYF. In DNA form, the CDR3 reads TGTGCCAGTAGTATCGACAGAGGAACGGAGGAGCAGTACTTC.

V usage is TRBV5-1 and J usage is TRBJ2-1; TRBD1 matches 7 bases. Germline CDR1 reads SGHRS; CDR2 reads YFSETQ. After removal of 3 bases from V and 2 bases from J, the junction contained 14 bases not matched to a gene. This CDR3 has 18 amino acids. CDR3 residues: CASSSPPTRDSPYNEQFF. In DNA, the CDR3 is TGCGCCAGCAGCTCGCCCCCGACCCGGGACAGCCCCTACAATGAGCAGTTCTTC.

This chain uses TRBV23-1 with TRBJ1-5; tentative D call: TRBD1 (5 bases). TRBV23-1 carries the ORF label, with uncertain function. This CDR3 is built from 19 residues. V was cut by 1 base and J by 2 bases, with 21 bases left in between. CDR3 residues: CASSQLRPCGAGGNQPQHF. The CDR3 DNA sequence: TGCGCCAGCAGTCAATTAAGGCCGTGCGGGGCGGGCGGCAATCAGCCCCAGCATTTT.

The chain employs TRBV2 and TRBJ2-7; 11 bases fit TRBD1. Germline CDR1 is SNHLY and CDR2 is FYNNEI. V dropped 6 bases and J dropped 6; count of bases not matched to a gene: 13. The CDR3 length is 16 residues. The CDR3: CASSHANGQGASEQYF. The CDR3 DNA is TGTGCCAGCAGCCACGCGAATGGACAGGGGGCGAGCGAGCAGTACTTC.

The chain joins TRBV6-6 to TRBJ2-5; D gene uncertain. The J call is in doubt because the DNA end fits TRBJ2-7 better. The CDR3 has 12 residues. Looked up from germline, CDR1 is MNHNY and CDR2 is SVGAGI (reference sequence). The CDR3 loop is CASGDFYYEQYF. Here the CDR3 DNA reads TGTGCCAGCGGAGACTTTTATTACGAGCAGTACTTC.

This chain uses TRBV7-9 with TRBJ2-1; the match to TRBD2 covers 9 bases. The CDR3 is made up of 15 amino acids. Trimming cost V 5 bases and J 9 bases; bases outside gene matches: 11. Germline V gene sequence: CDR1 SEHNR, CDR2 FQNEAQ (reference sequence). The DNA of the CDR3 is TGTGCCAGCAGCCTTCTTAGCGGGAGAGGTCCTGAGCAGTTCTTC. Protein product: CASSLLSGRGPEQFF. The whole variable domain, remainder taken from reference TRBV7-9 and TRBJ2-1, is DTGVSQNPRHKITKRGQNVTFRCDPISEHNRLYWYRQTLGQGPEFLTYFQNEAQLEKSRLLSDRFSAERPKGSFSTLEIQRTEQGDSAMYLCASSLLSGRGPEQFFGPGTRLTVL.

The gene calls are TRBV10-3 and TRBJ2-2; D uncertain. This CDR3 contains 15 residues. V gave up 3 bases and J gave up 0 bases, with 8 bases separating them. Germline V CDR1 and CDR2: ENHRY, SYGVKD. This CDR3 reads CAISEAGTNTGELFF. The CDR3 DNA reads as TGTGCCATCAGTGAAGCAGGAACGAACACCGGGGAGCTGTTTTTT.

The CDR3 sequence: CATSRAARGNEQFF. The CDR3 bases are TGTGCCACCAGCAGAGCCGCTCGGGGGAATGAGCAGTTCTTC. V and J are TRBV15 and TRBJ2-1, with D maybe TRBD2 (6 bases). CDR3 length: 14 amino acids. In germline, CDR1 is LNHNV, CDR2 YYDKDF (reference sequence). Trimming cost V 1 base and J 7 bases, with 11 bases left between them.

In DNA, the CDR3 is TGTGCCATCAGTGAGTCTAGGTATGAGGGCCTCATGAACACTGAAGCTTTCTTT. It is translated as CAISESRYEGLMNTEAFF. The chain links TRBV10-3 to TRBJ1-1; the D is unclear. There are 18 residues in the CDR3. CDR1 and CDR2 (germline): ENHRY, SYGVKD. V was cut by 0 bases and J by 0 bases, with 17 bases left in between.

V gene TRBV9 combines with J gene TRBJ2-2; 8 bases line up with TRBD2. Losses at the gene ends were 0 bases for V and 6 bases for J; bases not matched to a gene: 10. Germline V gene lookup returns CDR1 SGDLS and CDR2 YYNGEE. The CDR3 loop spans 17 amino acids. The CDR3 spells CASSVATSGRLSGELFF. Written as DNA, the CDR3 is TGTGCCAGCAGCGTAGCTACGAGCGGGAGATTATCCGGGGAGCTGTTTTTT.

The rearrangement joins TRBV7-3 to TRBJ2-1; 13 nucleotides line up with TRBD2. Looked up from germline, CDR1 is SGHTA and CDR2 is FQGTGA. The V gene end was trimmed by 3 bases and the J gene end by 6 bases; junction bases not matched to a gene: 2. There are 15 residues in the CDR3. The CDR3 loop reads CASSFTSGRANEQFF. DNA for the CDR3: TGTGCCAGCAGCTTTACTAGCGGGAGGGCCAATGAGCAGTTCTTC.

This chain uses TRBV6-1 with TRBJ1-3; D not certain. V was pared by 2 bases and J by 0 bases, with 8 bases between. The germline V gene encodes CDR1 MNHNS and CDR2 SASEGT. The CDR3 runs 15 residues. DNA for the CDR3: TGTGCCAGCAGTGAAATACAGTTCTCTGGAAACACCATATATTTT. Amino acid sequence: CASSEIQFSGNTIYF.

This chain joins TRBV6-5 and TRBJ1-3; 7 nucleotides align to TRBD1. The CDR3 has 14 amino acids. Germline values: CDR1 MNHEY, CDR2 SVGAGI. Trimming at V came to 5 bases and at J to 2 bases, leaving 3 bases not matched to a gene. The CDR3 loop reads CASSRQGTGNTIYF. In DNA, the CDR3 is TGTGCCAGCAGTAGACAGGGAACTGGAAACACCATATATTTT.